This TCR beta chain was recovered during a study of post-analysis software for immune sequencing data. Study-level background: Recorded subtypes: relapsing-remitting, secondary progressive, progressive-relapsing; some patients unannotated.

This clonotype was counted only a few times. The target antigen is unknown. General study findings and limits: TRBV5-6, TRBV5-1 and TRBV20-1 belonged to a set of about five TRBV segments that were more frequent in patients than controls.

Germline V lookup: CDR1 SGHTA, CDR2 FQGNSA. The CDR3 is 15 amino acids. The V end lost 1 base, the J end lost 4 bases, and 8 bases lay between the germline ends. Researchers reported that TCR beta cDNA libraries carried unique molecular identifiers. Each CDR3 protein gets one entry after TCRdb re-called the PCR reads with MiXCR. This table holds about 820,000 distinct CDR3 sequences, 53% found once. V usage is TRBV7-2 and J usage is TRBJ2-6; D remains ambiguous. Specimen: blood. The sequence was obtained from a girl under 18 with multiple sclerosis. The CDR3 reads CASSLGLSGANVLTF. The CDR3 DNA sequence: TGTGCCAGCAGCTTAGGGCTATCGGGGGCCAACGTCCTGACTTTC.